The next 23 T cell receptor beta chains were all read from a single sample in a study of glioma-infiltrating T cells. The iRepertoire nested amplicon-rescue multiplex PCR amplified TCR alpha and beta CDR3s from RNA. TCRdb analysed the multiplex PCR reads with MiXCR anew, one entry per CDR3 protein. The data contain under 200,000 distinct CDR3 sequences, approximately 40% of them singletons. The sample taken for sequencing was glioma tissue, nonneoplastic brain tissue, or PBMCs (not recorded which). The receptors were gathered from a human donor with low-grade glioma or glioblastoma, undergoing nonglioma brain surgery, or in good health (not recorded which).

As regards this clonotype: This may arise from a read error, as a much more abundant clone is one base away. The chain couples TRBV20-1 to TRBJ2-3, with 10 bases matching TRBD1. Germline CDR1 is DFQATT and CDR2 is SNEGSKA (reference sequence). The CDR3 runs to 14 residues. J gave up 3 bases and V 5 bases, and 5 bases lay outside the gene matches. The CDR3 nucleotides are TGCAGTGCTGTGAGGGACAGGGGTACAGATACGCAGTATTTT. It translates to CSAVRDRGTDTQYF.

This clonotype occurred many times. V and J are TRBV28 and TRBJ1-3; D gene unclear. Trimming removed 6 bases at V and 1 base at J, with 10 bases between. This CDR3 is 14 amino acids long. The germline CDR1 and CDR2 sequences are MDHEN and SYDVKM. In DNA form, the CDR3 reads TGTGCCAGCAGGTCAATGAGGTCTGGAAACACCATATATTTT. Protein product: CASRSMRSGNTIYF.

This clonotype was observed at least ten times. This rearrangement joins TRBV6-2 or TRBV6-3 to TRBJ2-7, with a possible D match to TRBD1 (6 bases). The germline V and J ends were trimmed by 0 bases and 2 bases, with 14 bases remaining between them. The CDR3 runs 16 residues. The germline CDR1 and CDR2 sequences are MNHEY and SVGEGT. The CDR3 loop reads CASSYSRGGGTYEQYF. The CDR3 DNA follows: TGTGCCAGCAGTTACTCACGAGGGGGTGGAACCTACGAGCAGTACTTC.

A few counts support this clonotype. The CDR3 here is CSVVGVGGTEAFF. CDR3 bases: TGCAGCGTTGTAGGGGTCGGAGGAACTGAAGCTTTCTTT. This chain joins TRBV29-1 and TRBJ1-1; D might be TRBD1 (5 bases). Trimming took off 4 bases at V and 5 bases at J, with 14 bases between the two ends. The CDR3 contains 13 residues. Germline CDR1 reads SQVTM; CDR2 reads ANQGSEA.

This clonotype was observed at least ten times. V and J are TRBV28 and TRBJ1-1; the D is unclear. Germline lookup yields CDR1 MDHEN and CDR2 SYDVKM. CDR3 length: 14 amino acids. The V end lost 6 bases, the J end lost 1 base, and 12 bases lay between the germline ends. The CDR3 here is CASSLAGSNTEAFF. CDR3 nucleotides: TGTGCCAGCAGCTTGGCCGGATCGAACACTGAAGCTTTCTTT.

Concerning this clonotype itself: Given the absence of the conserved phenylalanine or tryptophan at the CDR3 end, a read error is likely. The rearrangement joins TRBV4-2 to TRBJ2-7, with TRBD2 matching over 12 bases. This CDR3 spans 14 amino acids. J was trimmed by 4 bases and V by 4 bases; bases with no gene match: 2. Per germline, CDR1 LGHNA and CDR2 YNFKEQ. The CDR3, as DNA: TGTGCCAGCAGCCGAGGACTAGCGGGATACGAGCAGTACCTC. Translation gives CASSRGLAGYEQYL.

This rearrangement joins TRBV2 to TRBJ1-2, with D unclear. The germline V gene has CDR1 SNHLY and CDR2 FYNNEI. V lost 4 bases to trimming and J lost 2 bases, with 8 bases between them. The CDR3 totals 13 residues. The CDR3 here is CASSGKGNYGYTF. Written as DNA, the CDR3 is TGTGCCAGCAGTGGAAAGGGAAACTATGGCTACACCTTC.

This clonotype was detected many times. The rearrangement joins TRBV29-1 to TRBJ1-3, with a weak D call TRBD1 (6 bases). V lost 4 bases and J 4 bases, leaving 11 bases between the germline ends. Germline CDR1 SQVTM, CDR2 ANQGSEA. This CDR3 is built from 13 residues. The CDR3 sequence is CSVARDIGNTIYF. As DNA, the CDR3 is TGCAGCGTTGCGCGGGACATAGGAAACACCATATATTTT.

This sequence joins TRBV20-1 and TRBJ2-7; D not resolved. V lost 3 bases and J 6 bases, leaving 15 bases between the germline ends. Germline V CDR1 and CDR2: DFQATT, SNEGSKA (reference sequence). The CDR3 has 13 amino acids. The CDR3 protein is CSARTGSYFEQYF. CDR3 DNA: TGCAGTGCTAGGACCGGTAGTTATTTCGAGCAGTACTTC.

CDR3 nucleotide sequence: TGTGCCAGCCTGATGACTAGCGGGAGTATAGATACGCAGTATTTT. It translates to CASLMTSGSIDTQYF. The genes are TRBV6-2 or TRBV6-3 and TRBJ2-3, with 12 bases aligning to TRBD2. After removal of 8 bases from V and 5 bases from J, the junction contained 8 bases not matched to a gene. CDR1 MNHEY and CDR2 SVGEGT come from the germline V gene. This CDR3 comprises 15 residues.

This clonotype occurred many times. The rearrangement links TRBV6-1 to TRBJ2-7; D may be TRBD2 (5 bases). This CDR3 comprises 12 residues. Trimming pared 10 bases from V and 2 bases from J, leaving 12 bases between. Germline assignment: CDR1 MNHNS and CDR2 SASEGT. DNA of the CDR3: TGTGCCACCCACAGAGCGGCCTACGAGCAGTACTTC. This gives the protein CATHRAAYEQYF.

This clonotype has at least ten counts. The chain links TRBV18 to TRBJ1-5, with D perhaps matching TRBD1 (6 bases). Germline CDR1 KGHSH, CDR2 LQKENI. CDR3 length: 13 amino acids. Trimming shortened V by 6 bases and J by 2 bases, and 8 bases separated the two germline ends. CDR3 coding DNA: TGTGCCAGCTCGGGACAACGCAATCAGCCCCAGCATTTT. As protein: CASSGQRNQPQHF.

This chain links TRBV5-1 with TRBJ1-4; TRBD1 might be the D (6 bases). V was clipped by 5 bases and J by 5 bases, with 10 bases between them. This CDR3 is 13 amino acids long. CDR1 is SGHRS, CDR2 YFSETQ, per germline. The chain's CDR3 is CASRQGGNEKLFF. CDR3 in DNA: TGCGCCAGCAGACAGGGCGGGAATGAAAAACTGTTTTTT.

A word on this clonotype: A much larger clone sits a single nucleotide away, making a read error possible. The gene calls are TRBV11-2 and TRBJ1-6; maybe TRBD1 (5 bases). Germline CDR1 reads SGHAT; CDR2 reads FQNNGV. This CDR3 comprises 16 residues. V lost 0 bases and J lost 10, with 16 bases in between. The CDR3, as DNA: TGTGCCAGCAGCTTAGACGGACACGGGTTTCGGTCACCCCTCCACTTT. This sequence encodes CASSLDGHGFRSPLHF.

The chain uses TRBV18 and TRBJ2-2; D gene uncertain. CDR3 length: 16 residues. V lost 2 bases, J lost 1 base, and 11 bases lay in between. The germline CDR1 and CDR2 sequences are KGHSH and LQKENI. CDR3 DNA sequence: TGTGCCAGCTCACCAAATGCAGCAGGGAACACCGGGGAGCTGTTTTTT. Residues: CASSPNAAGNTGELFF.

Only one count was recorded for this clonotype. One junction end does not reproduce the germline sequence, and a read error may be involved. This rearrangement joins TRBV28 to TRBJ1-5; D not certain. The CDR3 has 14 amino acids. In germline, CDR1 is MDHEN, CDR2 SYDVKM. Here the CDR3 DNA reads TGTGCCAGCACTTCCACCCTCTTTAATCACCCCCAGCATTTT. Translated, it gives CASTSTLFNHPQHF.

Details on this clonotype: Just one base apart from a much larger clone, this may be a read error. The chain uses TRBV12-3 or TRBV12-4 and TRBJ1-5; tentative D call: TRBD1 (5 bases). This CDR3 has 13 residues. The CDR3 region is CVSSVDRNQPQHF. The CDR3 bases are TGTGTCAGCAGCGTTGACAGAAATCAGCCCCAGCATTTT.

About this clonotype: A much larger clone sits a single nucleotide away, making a read error possible. J is TRBJ1-5 and V is TRBV20-1, with D possibly matching TRBD1 (5 bases). Germline-derived CDR1 and CDR2 are DFQATT and SNEGSKA (reference sequence). There are 16 residues in the CDR3. The germline V and J ends were trimmed by 2 bases and 6 bases, with 20 bases remaining between them. The CDR3 loop is CSARKKGQGECQPQHF. The CDR3 DNA reads TGCAGTGCTAGAAAAAAAGGGCAGGGCGAGTGTCAGCCCCAGCATTTT.

This clonotype was seen a few times. The CDR3 protein is CASSQEGGGTSGYNEQFF. The CDR3 DNA sequence: TGCGCCAGCAGCCAAGAGGGTGGCGGGACTAGCGGTTACAATGAGCAGTTCTTC. The genes are TRBV4-1 and TRBJ2-1, with 11 bases lining up with TRBD2. V lost 0 bases and J lost 4; bases outside the gene matches: 8. The germline gives CDR1 MGHRA, CDR2 YSYEKL. This CDR3 has 18 residues.

On this clonotype itself: One end of the junction is discordant with germline, which a read error may explain. The CDR3 DNA reads as TGTGCCAGCAGCCCGACAGTAACAGATACGAAGTATTTT. Protein sequence: CASSPTVTDTKYF. The rearrangement links TRBV3-1 to TRBJ2-3, with D tentatively TRBD1 (5 bases). The CDR3 runs 13 residues. Looked up from germline, CDR1 is LGHDT and CDR2 is YNNKEL (reference sequence).

The chain combines TRBV7-6 with TRBJ2-7, with 8 bases identical to TRBD2. This CDR3 is built from 14 residues. V was pared by 6 bases and J by 2 bases, with 6 bases of the junction left unmatched. Per germline, CDR1 SGHVS and CDR2 FNYEAQ. As DNA, the CDR3 is TGTGCCAGCAGTACCGGGACTAGGCCCTACGAGCAGTACTTC. It translates to CASSTGTRPYEQYF.

This clonotype showed up just once. A much larger clone differs by one base, so this may be a read error. This chain links TRBV20-1 with TRBJ2-1; perhaps TRBD1 as D (5 bases). The CDR3 is made up of 15 amino acids. Germline lookup yields CDR1 DFQATT and CDR2 SNEGSKA (reference sequence). Trimming removed 0 bases from V and 11 bases from J, with 20 bases in between. CDR3 region: CSARDSGARVHKQFF. CDR3 bases: TGCAGTGCTAGAGATAGTGGCGCCAGGGTCCATAAGCAGTTCTTC.

In the case of this clonotype: A read error may be the cause here, since a much bigger clone is one base away. The CDR3 protein is CASSQYGSNTEAFF. CDR3 in DNA: TGTGCCAGCTCACAGTACGGATCGAACACTGAAGCTTTCTTT. The chain joins TRBV18 to TRBJ1-1, with D unresolved. CDR3 size: 14 residues. Germline CDR1 KGHSH, CDR2 LQKENI. The V end was cut by 4 bases, the J end by 1 base, with 10 bases between.